One and the same sample provided the 20 T cell receptor beta chains below, sequenced in a study of blood T cell repertoires in COVID-19. The table came from immunoSEQ multiplex PCR; TCRdb's copy has only in-frame clones and leaves some out. The profile shows 15,000 to 18,000 clones, approximately 86% of them singletons. Sequencing was performed on peripheral blood. All receptors come from a man in his 60s with acute or convalescent COVID-19.

The chain combines TRBV19 with TRBJ1-5, with 11 positions matching TRBD1. J was trimmed by 9 bases and V by 5 bases; bases with no gene match: 0. This CDR3 is 12 amino acids long. Germline values: CDR1 LNHDA, CDR2 SQIVND (reference sequence). CDR3 sequence (DNA): TGTGCCAGTAGTGGGACAGGGGGGCCCCAGCATTTT. Its protein is CASSGTGGPQHF. The full variable domain, in which reference TRBV19 and TRBJ1-5 provide the parts outside the CDR3, is DGGITQSPKYLFRKEGQNVTLSCEQNLNHDAMYWYRQDPGQGLRLIYYSQIVNDFQKGDIAEGYSVSREKKESFPLTVTSAQKNPTAFYLCASSGTGGPQHFGDGTRLSIL.

The rearrangement joins TRBV7-9 to TRBJ2-1; 12 positions agree with TRBD2. The V and J ends lost 6 bases and 0 bases, in that order; junction bases with no gene match: 6. This CDR3 is 17 amino acids long. CDR1 SEHNR and CDR2 FQNEAQ come from the germline V gene (reference sequence). The CDR3 here is CASRSGTSGFSYNEQFF. The CDR3 DNA follows: TGTGCCAGCAGATCCGGGACTAGCGGGTTCTCCTACAATGAGCAGTTCTTC. The variable domain in full, with the rest retrieved from reference TRBV7-9 and TRBJ2-1, is DTGVSQNPRHKITKRGQNVTFRCDPISEHNRLYWYRQTLGQGPEFLTYFQNEAQLEKSRLLSDRFSAERPKGSFSTLEIQRTEQGDSAMYLCASRSGTSGFSYNEQFFGPGTRLTVL.

The chain couples TRBV30 to TRBJ2-7; TRBD2 is a possible D gene (6 bases). The CDR3 consists of 14 residues. Trimming shortened V by 3 bases and J by 6 bases, and 18 bases separated the two germline ends. Germline V gene lookup returns CDR1 GTSNPN and CDR2 SVGIG (reference sequence). DNA of the CDR3: TGTGCCTGGAGGGTAGCGGTCGCTAGCCGCGAGCAGTACTTC. Encoded protein: CAWRVAVASREQYF. Complete variable domain (other parts from reference TRBV30 and TRBJ2-7): SQTIHQWPATLVQPVGSPLSLECTVEGTSNPNLYWYRQAAGRGLQLLFYSVGIGQISSEVPQNLSASRPQDRQFILSSKKLLLSDSGFYLCAWRVAVASREQYFGPGTRLTVT.

The V call is TRBV4-1, the J call TRBJ2-5; weak D call: TRBD1 (6 bases). The germline CDR1 and CDR2 sequences are MGHRA and YSYEKL. This CDR3 is built from 16 residues. V dropped 0 bases and J dropped 5 bases, with 16 bases sitting between them. This chain's CDR3 is CASSQEYRVLQETQYF. For the CDR3, the DNA is TGCGCCAGCAGCCAAGAGTACAGGGTTTTGCAGGAGACCCAGTACTTC.

This clone was found once. The V and J genes are TRBV29-1 and TRBJ2-5, with TRBD1 as a possible D gene (6 bases). The CDR3 consists of 12 residues. Per germline, CDR1 SQVTM and CDR2 ANQGSEA. Trimming took 5 bases from V and 0 from J, leaving 7 bases between them. Here the CDR3 DNA reads TGCAGCGTTCGGACAGACCAAGAGACCCAGTACTTC. This encodes CSVRTDQETQYF.

This clone has a single count. V usage is TRBV7-2 and J usage is TRBJ2-7; 14 bases align to TRBD2. V shed 1 base, J shed 7 bases, and the junction held 6 bases outside the gene matches. This CDR3 comprises 16 residues. Germline CDR1 is SGHTA and CDR2 is FQGNSA. CDR3 region: CASSLGGTSGSNEQYF. DNA of the CDR3: TGTGCCAGCAGCTTAGGAGGGACTAGCGGGAGCAATGAGCAGTACTTC.

J is TRBJ1-2 and V is TRBV2, with D possibly TRBD1 on 6 matching bases. The CDR3 has 15 residues. Germline V CDR1 and CDR2: SNHLY, FYNNEI. V shed 0 bases and J shed 8 bases, with 16 bases lying between them. CDR3 DNA sequence: TGTGCCAGCAGTGAAGCAACAGGGTACACCTCCGGCTACACCTTC. Translation: CASSEATGYTSGYTF.

The chain uses TRBV7-2 and TRBJ2-7; D is possibly TRBD2 (6 bases). Deletions cut 4 bases from V and 2 bases from J, with 15 bases between. The CDR3 contains 15 residues. Germline-derived CDR1 and CDR2 are SGHTA and FQGNSA. The CDR3 here is CASSYSASGAYEQYF. The CDR3 nucleotides read TGTGCCAGCAGCTATAGCGCCTCGGGGGCCTACGAGCAGTACTTC.

This clone was recorded a few times. V is TRBV27 and J is TRBJ2-2; D possibly corresponds to TRBD1 (6 bases). The germline V gene encodes CDR1 MNHEY and CDR2 SMNVEV (reference sequence). V was cut by 7 bases and J by 3 bases, with 9 bases left in between. The CDR3 spans 13 residues. CDR3 nucleotide sequence: TGTGCCAGCAAACAGGGTCACACCGGGGAGCTGTTTTTT. It is translated as CASKQGHTGELFF.

The V and J genes are TRBV19 and TRBJ1-4; maybe TRBD1 (5 bases). Germline CDR1 reads LNHDA; CDR2 reads SQIVND (reference sequence). The CDR3 has 15 amino acids. V was cut by 6 bases and J by 0 bases, with 11 bases left in between. The CDR3 reads CASRYRSATNEKLFF. For the CDR3, the DNA is TGTGCCAGTAGGTACAGGTCTGCAACTAATGAAAAACTGTTTTTT.

The CDR3 reads CASSLEAGPTDTQYF. CDR3 bases: TGCGCCAGCAGCTTGGAAGCGGGTCCCACAGATACGCAGTATTTT. The chain joins TRBV5-1 to TRBJ2-3; D might be TRBD2 (6 bases). Trimming shortened V by 0 bases and J by 2 bases, and 10 bases separated the two germline ends. The CDR3 totals 15 residues. Germline V CDR1 and CDR2: SGHRS, YFSETQ.

This clone was counted a few times. This chain connects TRBV7-8 to TRBJ2-1; 14 bases match TRBD2. The germline gives CDR1 SGHVS, CDR2 FQNEAQ. This CDR3 is built from 18 residues. V dropped 5 bases and J dropped 0; count of bases not matched to a gene: 6. CDR3 in DNA: TGTGCCAGCAGCGCAAGACTAGCGGGGGGGCCCTCCTACAATGAGCAGTTCTTC. Amino acid sequence: CASSARLAGGPSYNEQFF.

The chain carries TRBV5-5 and TRBJ1-5; 9 bases fit TRBD1. CDR3 length equals 16 residues. The V gene end was trimmed by 0 bases and the J gene end by 7 bases; junction bases not matched to a gene: 8. Germline assignment: CDR1 SGHKS and CDR2 YYEKEE (reference sequence). CDR3 sequence reads: CASSLGPGTGKQPQHF. CDR3 in DNA: TGTGCCAGCAGCTTGGGCCCCGGGACAGGGAAGCAGCCCCAGCATTTT.

The chain recombines TRBV11-2 with TRBJ2-7; D remains ambiguous. V dropped 3 bases and J dropped 0 bases, with 9 bases sitting between them. CDR1 is SGHAT, CDR2 FQNNGV, per germline. The CDR3 has 14 residues. CDR3: CASSFSRISYEQYF. The DNA of the CDR3 is TGTGCCAGCAGCTTCTCGCGGATCTCCTACGAGCAGTACTTC. Full variable domain (remainder filled in from reference TRBV11-2 and TRBJ2-7): EAGVAQSPRYKIIEKRQSVAFWCNPISGHATLYWYQQILGQGPKLLIQFQNNGVVDDSQLPKDRFSAERLKGVDSTLKIQPAKLEDSAVYLCASSFSRISYEQYFGPGTRLTVT.

This chain links TRBV2 with TRBJ1-2, with 7 bases that match TRBD1. V lost 5 bases and J lost 7; bases outside the gene matches: 10. CDR1 and CDR2 from the germline V gene are SNHLY and FYNNEI. This CDR3 spans 14 amino acids. The CDR3 is CASSNEGGAGGYTF. The CDR3 DNA reads TGTGCCAGCAGTAACGAAGGGGGCGCCGGTGGCTACACCTTC.

The chain employs TRBV19 and TRBJ2-1; weak D call: TRBD2 (5 bases). Trimming removed 1 base at V and 7 bases at J, with 11 bases between. The length of the CDR3 is 14 residues. Germline V CDR1 and CDR2: LNHDA, SQIVND (reference sequence). CDR3 residues: CASSIAGNNNEQFF. In DNA form, the CDR3 reads TGTGCCAGTAGTATAGCGGGGAACAATAATGAGCAGTTCTTC.

V is TRBV5-5 and J is TRBJ1-4; TRBD1 matches at 9 bases. The length of the CDR3 is 14 residues. V dropped 5 bases and J dropped 4; count of bases not matched to a gene: 3. Germline V lookup: CDR1 SGHKS, CDR2 YYEKEE (reference sequence). CDR3 sequence: CASSRQGGNEKLFF. For the CDR3, the DNA is TGTGCCAGCAGTAGACAGGGGGGTAATGAAAAACTGTTTTTT. Variable domain in full (rest from reference TRBV5-5 and TRBJ1-4): DAGVTQSPTHLIKTRGQQVTLRCSPISGHKSVSWYQQVLGQGPQFIFQYYEKEERGRGNFPDRFSARQFPNYSSELNVNALLLGDSALYLCASSRQGGNEKLFFGSGTQLSVL.

V gene TRBV6-5 combines with J gene TRBJ2-1; no clear D. The CDR3 sequence is 11 residues long. Germline-derived CDR1 and CDR2 are MNHEY and SVGAGI. Trimming shortened V by 2 bases and J by 12 bases, and 8 bases separated the two germline ends. The CDR3 DNA reads TGTGCCAGCAGTTACCTAGAAGTGCAGTTCTTC. This gives the protein CASSYLEVQFF.

This chain links TRBV18 with TRBJ1-5; D unresolved. V lost 4 bases to trimming and J lost 4 bases, with 11 bases between them. The CDR3 loop spans 14 amino acids. Per germline, CDR1 KGHSH and CDR2 LQKENI. The DNA for the CDR3 is TGTGCCAGCTCACAAGCCGGTCGAAATCAGCCCCAGCATTTT. Translation: CASSQAGRNQPQHF.

The gene calls are TRBV7-2 and TRBJ2-3, with a tentative D call TRBD2 (6 bases). Trimming removed 4 bases at V and 8 bases at J, with 10 bases between. CDR1 is SGHTA and CDR2 is FQGNSA in the germline V gene. This CDR3 region has 12 residues. The CDR3 region is CASSSSGVTQYF. The CDR3 nucleotides read TGTGCCAGCAGCTCCTCGGGGGTTACGCAGTATTTT.